Listed here are 29 T cell receptor beta chains from one sample, sequenced in a study of beta chain features in type 1 diabetes. Expressed TCRB transcripts were sequenced because the isolated RNA had all been reverse transcribed beforehand. Generated by immunoSEQ multiplex PCR, the TCRdb table keeps only in-frame clones and is missing some. The table lists 150,000 to 160,000 clones, roughly 11% of them singletons, with roughly 2% in the top ten. The specimen was central memory CD4+ T cells from blood. Receptor source: a man younger than 35 in good health.

This clone was seen only a few times. The chain links TRBV4-3 to TRBJ1-1, with D possibly TRBD1 on 5 matching bases. With 0 bases removed from V and 1 base from J, the gap between germline ends came to 6 bases. CDR1 and CDR2 (germline): LGHNA, YSLEER. This CDR3 comprises 14 residues. The CDR3 DNA sequence: TGCGCCAGCAGCCAAGAGGGGGGGAACACTGAAGCTTTCTTT. Protein sequence: CASSQEGGNTEAFF.

CDR3 loop: CASSLGTRAYQETQYF. The CDR3 DNA sequence: TGCGCCAGCAGCTTGGGAACACGAGCTTACCAAGAGACCCAGTACTTC. V usage is TRBV5-1 and J usage is TRBJ2-5; D gene ambiguous. Germline CDR1 SGHRS, CDR2 YFSETQ. The CDR3 consists of 16 residues. Trimming shortened V by 0 bases and J by 0 bases, and 12 bases separated the two germline ends.

In its sample, this clone was seen a few times. This sequence joins TRBV7-3 and TRBJ2-3; TRBD2 agrees at 14 bases. V was clipped by 2 bases and J by 1 base; unmatched bases: 8. The V gene's germline CDR1 is SGHTA and CDR2 FQGTGA. The CDR3 runs 19 residues. DNA for the CDR3: TGTGCCAGCAGCTTAGGCCAGACTAGCGGGAGGGCCGGCACAGATACGCAGTATTTT. It encodes CASSLGQTSGRAGTDTQYF.

This clone occurred a few times. The sample carries other DNA sequences with the same CDR3. The chain links TRBV2 to TRBJ2-7; the D is unclear. The CDR3 is 11 residues long. V was trimmed by 6 bases and J by 4 bases, leaving 7 bases between them. Looked up from germline, CDR1 is SNHLY and CDR2 is FYNNEI. CDR3 in amino acids: CASSGPYEQYF. In nucleotides, the CDR3 is TGTGCCAGCAGCGGACCATACGAGCAGTACTTC. The entire variable domain, with the rest obtained from reference TRBV2 and TRBJ2-7, is as follows: EPEVTQTPSHQVTQMGQEVILRCVPISNHLYFYWYRQILGQKVEFLVSFYNNEISEKSEIFDDQFSVERPDGSNFTLKIRSTKLEDSAMYFCASSGPYEQYFGPGTRLTVT.

This clone was observed a few times. The chain combines TRBV5-1 with TRBJ2-5; D is uncertain. V shed 1 base and J shed 3 bases, with 10 bases lying between them. In germline, CDR1 is SGHRS, CDR2 YFSETQ. This CDR3 region has 14 residues. The chain's CDR3 is CASSLLGLEETQYF. The CDR3 DNA sequence: TGCGCCAGCAGCTTGCTCGGCCTCGAAGAGACCCAGTACTTC.

V usage is TRBV15 and J usage is TRBJ1-5; D possibly corresponds to TRBD1 (6 bases). Germline CDR1 LNHNV, CDR2 YYDKDF (reference sequence). Trimming took off 0 bases at V and 7 bases at J, with 13 bases between the two ends. The CDR3 consists of 15 residues. CDR3 DNA: TGTGCCACCAGCAGAGATCCGGGGGGCCGGCAGCCCCAGCATTTT. It is translated as CATSRDPGGRQPQHF. The full variable domain, rest sourced from reference TRBV15 and TRBJ1-5, is DAMVIQNPRYQVTQFGKPVTLSCSQTLNHNVMYWYQQKSSQAPKLLFHYYDKDFNNEADTPDNFQSRRPNTSFCFLDIRSPGLGDTAMYLCATSRDPGGRQPQHFGDGTRLSIL.

Worth noting for this clone: Other DNA sequences in the sample encode the same CDR3. The chain recombines TRBV27 with TRBJ2-7; the D is unclear. Germline V gene lookup returns CDR1 MNHEY and CDR2 SMNVEV (reference sequence). The CDR3 loop spans 12 amino acids. With 6 bases removed from V and 2 bases from J, the gap between germline ends came to 8 bases. Here the CDR3 DNA reads TGTGCCAGCAGGGACGGACCCTACGAGCAGTACTTC. This translates into CASRDGPYEQYF.

The V and J genes are TRBV6-5 and TRBJ2-1, with D possibly TRBD1 on 6 matching bases. V lost 4 bases to trimming and J lost 3 bases, with 13 bases between them. The V gene's germline CDR1 is MNHEY and CDR2 SVGAGI. The CDR3 has 15 amino acids. The CDR3 sequence is CASSSTGIGYNEQFF. In DNA form, the CDR3 reads TGTGCCAGCAGTTCTACAGGGATTGGCTACAATGAGCAGTTCTTC.

This chain uses TRBV9 with TRBJ2-1; 12 nucleotides line up with TRBD2. Germline assignment: CDR1 SGDLS and CDR2 YYNGEE. The CDR3 spans 19 residues. Trimming cost V 0 bases and J 8 bases; bases outside gene matches: 15. The CDR3 sequence: CASSVVPESSGRAGYEQFF. The DNA of the CDR3 is TGTGCCAGCAGCGTAGTCCCCGAGTCTAGCGGGAGGGCGGGGTATGAGCAGTTCTTC.

The genes are TRBV10-3 and TRBJ2-5; 11 positions agree with TRBD2. V was clipped by 6 bases and J by 1 base; unmatched bases: 4. CDR3 length equals 15 residues. Per the germline V gene, CDR1 is ENHRY and CDR2 is SYGVKD. In nucleotides, the CDR3 is TGTGCCATCAGGGCTAGCGGGGGGCCCCAAGAGACCCAGTACTTC. Its translation: CAIRASGGPQETQYF.

This clone occurred many times. The chain has TRBV6-1 and TRBJ2-3; tentatively, D is TRBD2 (6 bases). CDR3 length: 15 amino acids. Germline CDR1 is MNHNS and CDR2 is SASEGT. The V end was cut by 7 bases, the J end by 4 bases, with 18 bases between. The CDR3 DNA is TGTGCCAGCAATCAACGCGGGGTAGCCCCAGATACGCAGTATTTT. Translated: CASNQRGVAPDTQYF.

The chain carries TRBV6-5 and TRBJ2-1; D is undetermined. Germline CDR1 MNHEY, CDR2 SVGAGI. Trimming removed 0 bases from V and 4 bases from J, with 7 bases in between. CDR3 length equals 14 residues. CDR3 residues: CASSYSYRYNEQFF. CDR3 bases: TGTGCCAGCAGTTACTCGTACCGTTACAATGAGCAGTTCTTC.

This clone was detected only a few times. The gene calls are TRBV28 and TRBJ1-4, with no clear D. Germline values: CDR1 MDHEN, CDR2 SYDVKM. V was trimmed by 3 bases and J by 6 bases, leaving 5 bases between them. The CDR3 loop spans 12 amino acids. The CDR3 nucleotides are TGTGCCAGCAGTTTCCGGTATGAAAAACTGTTTTTT. This gives the protein CASSFRYEKLFF.

This clone showed up many times. This sequence joins TRBV28 and TRBJ1-1, with TRBD1 matching over 9 bases. The germline V gene encodes CDR1 MDHEN and CDR2 SYDVKM. This CDR3 comprises 15 residues. Trimming cost V 3 bases and J 3 bases; bases outside gene matches: 5. The DNA for the CDR3 is TGTGCCAGCAGTTTCACAGGGGGCTTGGACACTGAAGCTTTCTTT. This encodes CASSFTGGLDTEAFF.

This clone showed up just a few times. This chain uses TRBV29-1 with TRBJ1-5; D is unclear. Between the trimmed V and J ends, which lost 5 bases and 5 bases, there was a span of 22 bases. The germline V gene encodes CDR1 SQVTM and CDR2 ANQGSEA. The CDR3 totals 16 residues. The CDR3 bases are TGCAGCGTTTCAGGAGGAGGCCGGTTGTGGGATCAGCCCCAGCATTTT. This gives the protein CSVSGGGRLWDQPQHF.

This clone was recorded once. A junction boundary mismatches the germline segment, possibly from a read error. The CDR3 nucleotides read TGTGCTAGCAGCTTATCCCCCCCCGGGGGGCAAGAGACCCAGTACTTC. This encodes CASSLSPPGGQETQYF. V and J are TRBV7-7 and TRBJ2-5; TRBD2 aligns across 7 bases. Germline loops: CDR1 SSHAT, CDR2 FNYEAQ (reference sequence). This CDR3 comprises 16 residues. The full variable domain, its missing parts supplied by reference TRBV7-7 and TRBJ2-5, is GAGVSQSPRYKVTKRGQDVTLRCDPISSHATLYWYQQALGQGPEFLTYFNYEAQPDKSGLPSDRFSAERPEGSISTLTIQRTEQRDSAMYRCASSLSPPGGQETQYFGPGTRLLVL.

This clone was counted a few times. Additional DNA sequences in this sample encode the identical CDR3. V gene TRBV29-1 combines with J gene TRBJ2-6; D remains ambiguous. The CDR3 sequence is 14 residues long. Trimming removed 3 bases from V and 4 bases from J, with 10 bases in between. The germline V gene has CDR1 SQVTM and CDR2 ANQGSEA. The CDR3 DNA sequence: TGCAGCGTTGAGAGCCGAGACGGGGCCAACGTCCTGACTTTC. Amino acid sequence: CSVESRDGANVLTF.

The table lists this clone with a few counts. V and J are TRBV6-5 and TRBJ2-1; D not certain. This CDR3 is built from 15 residues. The ends were cut back, 0 bases at V and 5 bases at J, with 11 bases in the middle. Germline V gene data show CDR1 as MNHEY and CDR2 as SVGAGI. CDR3 DNA sequence: TGTGCCAGCAGTTACTCCCAGGTGGGCGACAATGAGCAGTTCTTC. Translating gives CASSYSQVGDNEQFF.

The chain carries TRBV11-1 and TRBJ2-3; TRBD2 matches at 11 bases. Trimming took 5 bases from V and 3 from J; bases not matched to a gene: 7. The CDR3 is 16 amino acids. Per germline, CDR1 SGHAT and CDR2 FQDESV (reference sequence). This CDR3 is CASSQTSGSRTDTQYF. Here the CDR3 DNA reads TGTGCCAGCAGCCAAACTAGCGGGAGTCGGACAGATACGCAGTATTTT.

The genes are TRBV7-2 and TRBJ2-1, with D tentatively TRBD1 (5 bases). V was clipped by 5 bases and J by 4 bases, with 9 bases between them. In germline, CDR1 is SGHTA, CDR2 FQGNSA. This CDR3 contains 13 residues. The CDR3 protein is CASSPTEYNEQFF. For the CDR3, the DNA is TGTGCCAGCAGCCCGACAGAATACAATGAGCAGTTCTTC.

This chain links TRBV9 with TRBJ2-7; D gene ambiguous. With 0 bases removed from V and 3 bases from J, the gap between germline ends came to 10 bases. Germline V gives CDR1 SGDLS, CDR2 YYNGEE. The CDR3 contains 14 residues. The CDR3 DNA is TGTGCCAGCAGCGTAGATCCACGATACTACGAGCAGTACTTC. This sequence encodes CASSVDPRYYEQYF.

The rearrangement uses TRBV10-3 and TRBJ2-3; D possibly corresponds to TRBD1 (6 bases). The V and J ends lost 6 bases and 4 bases respectively, with 14 bases between them. The CDR3 runs to 14 residues. Per the germline V gene, CDR1 is ENHRY and CDR2 is SYGVKD. CDR3 amino acids: CAISLRGAADTQYF. CDR3 bases: TGTGCCATCAGCCTCAGGGGAGCGGCAGATACGCAGTATTTT.

This clone has only a few counts. The V and J genes are TRBV27 and TRBJ2-6, with D possibly TRBD1 on 6 matching bases. The CDR3 loop spans 15 amino acids. V was trimmed by 3 bases and J by 2 bases, leaving 8 bases between them. CDR1 MNHEY and CDR2 SMNVEV come from the germline V gene (reference sequence). CDR3 coding DNA: TGTGCCAGCAGTTTTAAGGGGGCTGGGGCCAACGTCCTGACTTTC. Translated, it gives CASSFKGAGANVLTF.

The chain combines TRBV7-3 with TRBJ2-1; TRBD2 might be the D (6 bases). There are 15 residues in the CDR3. Germline V gene data show CDR1 as SGHTA and CDR2 as FQGTGA. V dropped 4 bases and J dropped 2 bases, with 12 bases sitting between them. In DNA, the CDR3 is TGTGCCAGCAGCTACTCGTCGGGAGCCTACAATGAGCAGTTCTTC. Translation gives CASSYSSGAYNEQFF. Full variable domain (missing parts from reference TRBV7-3 and TRBJ2-1): GAGVSQTPSNKVTEKGKYVELRCDPISGHTALYWYRQSLGQGPEFLIYFQGTGAADDSGLPNDRFFAVRPEGSVSTLKIQRTERGDSAVYLCASSYSSGAYNEQFFGPGTRLTVL.

The rearrangement joins TRBV5-1 to TRBJ2-3; D gene unclear. CDR3 size: 13 residues. The V and J ends lost 2 bases and 3 bases respectively, with 7 bases between them. CDR1 is SGHRS, CDR2 YFSETQ, per germline. CDR3: CASSFPNTDTQYF. CDR3 in DNA: TGCGCCAGCAGCTTCCCCAATACAGATACGCAGTATTTT. Together with reference TRBV5-1 and TRBJ2-3, the CDR3 gives the full variable domain: KAGVTQTPRYLIKTRGQQVTLSCSPISGHRSVSWYQQTPGQGLQFLFEYFSETQRNKGNFPGRFSGRQFSNSRSEMNVSTLELGDSALYLCASSFPNTDTQYFGPGTRLTVL.

This clone was found a few times. The rearrangement uses TRBV6-6 and TRBJ1-6; D unresolved. The CDR3 loop spans 15 amino acids. The germline V gene encodes CDR1 MNHNY and CDR2 SVGAGI (reference sequence). V lost 5 bases and J lost 6, with 14 bases in between. The CDR3, as DNA: TGTGCCAGCAGTCCCGCGGGAGGTCGTAATTCACCCCTCCACTTT. It specifies CASSPAGGRNSPLHF.

This clone was seen more than once but under ten times. This chain uses TRBV5-1 with TRBJ2-4; 7 bases agree with TRBD2. The germline V gene has CDR1 SGHRS and CDR2 YFSETQ. The CDR3 runs to 13 residues. V lost 3 bases and J lost 6; bases outside the gene matches: 3. The CDR3 protein is CASSSSGLNIQYF. CDR3 sequence (DNA): TGCGCCAGCAGCTCTAGCGGTTTAAACATTCAGTACTTC.

A few counts support this clone. This chain links TRBV9 with TRBJ2-5, with D maybe TRBD1 (6 bases). The CDR3 length is 15 residues. The ends were cut back, 0 bases at V and 2 bases at J, with 11 bases in the middle. Germline V gives CDR1 SGDLS, CDR2 YYNGEE. CDR3 nucleotides: TGTGCCAGCAGCGTAGCTCCCGGACAGCAAGAGACCCAGTACTTC. As protein: CASSVAPGQQETQYF. Full variable domain (remainder filled in from reference TRBV9 and TRBJ2-5): DSGVTQTPKHLITATGQRVTLRCSPRSGDLSVYWYQQSLDQGLQFLIQYYNGEERAKGNILERFSAQQFPDLHSELNLSSLELGDSALYFCASSVAPGQQETQYFGPGTRLLVL.

The V gene is TRBV10-3, the J gene TRBJ2-7, with D tentatively TRBD1 or TRBD2 (6 bases each). The germline V and J ends were trimmed by 5 bases and 0 bases, with 17 bases remaining between them. CDR3 length: 16 amino acids. Germline lookup yields CDR1 ENHRY and CDR2 SYGVKD. CDR3 bases: TGTGCCATCAGTACCAGTGGGAGGACAGACTCCTACGAGCAGTACTTC. It encodes CAISTSGRTDSYEQYF.